This paragraph reports one TCR beta chain. Antigen: not known. Germline CDR1 SGHRS, CDR2 YFSETQ. V gave up 6 bases and J gave up 7 bases; unmatched junction bases: 13. The CDR3 has 15 amino acids. The sample originates from a study of early stage breast cancer tumors. Study in general: Most invasive tumors, twelve of 16, were ER+/PR+/HER2-.

Whole-study findings and limits: Tumors had approximately 2.5-fold higher T cell density and higher clonality than adjacent normal breast tissue.

Only in-frame clones appear in the TCRdb table, and some are missing; sequencing was by immunoSEQ multiplex PCR. The repertoire holds about 50,000 clones, approximately 80% seen once, with around 3.7% in the top ten. The V gene is TRBV5-1, the J gene TRBJ2-1; 7 bases agree with TRBD2. This receptor was obtained from a person aged 30 to 39 with breast cancer. The source material was blood. The CDR3 bases are TGCGCCAGCACCCTGGGCGGGAGAGAAGTAAATGAGCAGTTCTTC. It translates to CASTLGGREVNEQFF.